This passage covers 22 T cell receptor beta chains from one sample sequenced in a study of T cell responses to AZD1222 COVID-19 vaccine. Method: immunoSEQ multiplex PCR; TCRdb's copy keeps in-frame clones and lacks some. The sample yields 85,000 to 100,000 clones, 70% to 85% seen once. Sequenced material: peripheral blood, taken on day 0 of AZD1222 vaccination. All receptors derive from an adult in good health.

This clone has just one count. The rearrangement joins TRBV10-3 to TRBJ2-7, with 10 nucleotides matching TRBD1. V was clipped by 10 bases and J by 4 bases; unmatched bases: 10. Germline lookup yields CDR1 ENHRY and CDR2 SYGVKD. This CDR3 is built from 14 residues. CDR3 sequence reads: CASQRQGATYEQYF. For the CDR3, the DNA is TGTGCCAGTCAGAGACAGGGGGCGACTTACGAGCAGTACTTC.

The chain recombines TRBV10-3 with TRBJ2-7; TRBD1 matches at 9 bases. J was trimmed by 5 bases and V by 3 bases; bases with no gene match: 5. The V gene's germline CDR1 is ENHRY and CDR2 SYGVKD. There are 14 residues in the CDR3. The chain's CDR3 is CAISDPTGGNEQYF. Here the CDR3 DNA reads TGTGCCATCAGTGACCCGACAGGGGGTAACGAGCAGTACTTC.

The rearrangement links TRBV2 to TRBJ1-1; TRBD1 matches 9 bases. The germline gives CDR1 SNHLY, CDR2 FYNNEI. The CDR3 runs 13 residues. The trim removed 7 bases at V and 1 base at J, leaving 1 base unmatched. CDR3 amino acids: CASTGQGNTEAFF. The DNA for the CDR3 is TGTGCCAGCACGGGACAGGGGAACACTGAAGCTTTCTTT.

The V call is TRBV7-6, the J call TRBJ2-7; D unresolved. The CDR3 loop spans 15 amino acids. The V end was cut by 2 bases, the J end by 4 bases, with 15 bases between. Germline CDR1 and CDR2: SGHVS and FNYEAQ. CDR3 DNA sequence: TGTGCCAGCAGCTTAACCCCCGGAGTCAGGTACGAGCAGTACTTC. Protein sequence: CASSLTPGVRYEQYF.

V usage is TRBV12-3 or TRBV12-4 and J usage is TRBJ1-2; tentative D call: TRBD1 (5 bases). There are 12 residues in the CDR3. V was cut by 1 base and J by 8 bases, with 8 bases left in between. The CDR3 nucleotides read TGTGCCAGCAGTTTAGAGGGGCGCGGCTACACCTTC. Protein: CASSLEGRGYTF.

V usage is TRBV5-1 and J usage is TRBJ2-7, with D tentatively TRBD2 (6 bases). The ends were cut back, 4 bases at V and 6 bases at J, with 11 bases in the middle. CDR3 length: 12 amino acids. Germline values: CDR1 SGHRS, CDR2 YFSETQ. The DNA of the CDR3 is TGCGCCAGCAGCACGGGAGCACCCGAGCAGTACTTC. Translating gives CASSTGAPEQYF. Full variable domain (missing parts from reference TRBV5-1 and TRBJ2-7): KAGVTQTPRYLIKTRGQQVTLSCSPISGHRSVSWYQQTPGQGLQFLFEYFSETQRNKGNFPGRFSGRQFSNSRSEMNVSTLELGDSALYLCASSTGAPEQYFGPGTRLTVT.

The chain employs TRBV10-3 and TRBJ2-3; tentatively, D is TRBD2 (6 bases). Germline CDR1 is ENHRY and CDR2 is SYGVKD. V lost 6 bases and J lost 2, with 12 bases in between. This CDR3 has 14 amino acids. The CDR3 sequence is CAIRGSGDTDTQYF. In nucleotides, the CDR3 is TGTGCCATCAGGGGTAGCGGAGACACAGATACGCAGTATTTT.

The chain has TRBV10-3 and TRBJ1-1; maybe TRBD1 (6 bases). CDR1 is ENHRY, CDR2 SYGVKD, per germline. Deletions cut 2 bases from V and 2 bases from J, with 9 bases between. CDR3 length: 14 amino acids. CDR3 in amino acids: CAISEMTGNTEAFF. Here the CDR3 DNA reads TGTGCCATCAGTGAGATGACAGGTAACACTGAAGCTTTCTTT.

The V gene is TRBV10-2, the J gene TRBJ1-5, with D perhaps TRBD1 (5 bases). CDR3 length: 16 residues. The V and J ends lost 4 bases and 3 bases respectively, with 16 bases between them. From germline, CDR1 is WSHSY and CDR2 SAAADI. For the CDR3, the DNA is TGCGCCAGCAGTGCCGGGGACCGCCGAATCAATCAGCCCCAGCATTTT. Its protein product is CASSAGDRRINQPQHF.

Only a few counts were recorded for this clone. This sequence joins TRBV2 and TRBJ2-3; TRBD2 matches 14 bases. Germline V gene data show CDR1 as SNHLY and CDR2 as FYNNEI. This CDR3 spans 14 amino acids. Trimming took 6 bases from V and 9 from J; bases not matched to a gene: 5. In DNA, the CDR3 is TGTGCCAGCAGGGGACTAGCGGGAGTTGGCACGCAGTATTTT. The encoded protein is CASRGLAGVGTQYF.

This clone turned up a few times. This chain connects TRBV12-3 or TRBV12-4 to TRBJ1-2; 7 bases map to TRBD1. V was clipped by 6 bases and J by 4 bases; unmatched bases: 2. This CDR3 is built from 12 residues. The CDR3 DNA reads TGTGCCAGCAGCGGACAGGTCTATGGCTACACCTTC. Its protein product is CASSGQVYGYTF.

This chain links TRBV19 with TRBJ2-3, with TRBD2 as a possible D gene (6 bases). CDR3 size: 16 residues. CDR1 and CDR2 from the germline V gene are LNHDA and SQIVND (reference sequence). V lost 4 bases and J lost 0, with 14 bases in between. CDR3 DNA: TGTGCCAGTAGTAACGGGGCTAGCGCTAGCACAGATACGCAGTATTTT. This gives the protein CASSNGASASTDTQYF.

The chain uses TRBV29-1 and TRBJ2-2; D is undetermined. V lost 4 bases to trimming and J lost 2 bases, with 11 bases between them. Per germline, CDR1 SQVTM and CDR2 ANQGSEA. This CDR3 region has 14 residues. The CDR3 spells CSVGSPSNTGELFF. The CDR3 region has the DNA TGCAGCGTTGGCAGTCCTTCTAACACCGGGGAGCTGTTTTTT.

The J gene is TRBJ1-2, the V gene TRBV18, with TRBD1 matching 10 bases. The germline V gene has CDR1 KGHSH and CDR2 LQKENI. V gave up 3 bases and J gave up 4 bases; unmatched junction bases: 2. CDR3 length equals 14 residues. The DNA of the CDR3 is TGTGCCAGCTCACCGGGACAGGGGCGCTATGGCTACACCTTC. It yields the protein CASSPGQGRYGYTF.

This chain joins TRBV7-2 and TRBJ2-2, with D unresolved. This CDR3 region has 14 residues. Per germline, CDR1 SGHTA and CDR2 FQGNSA. Trimming removed 1 base at V and 7 bases at J, with 10 bases between. The CDR3 coding sequence is TGTGCCAGCAGCTTAGGTCGAGTTAGCGGGGAGCTGTTTTTT. Amino acid sequence: CASSLGRVSGELFF. Full variable domain (remainder filled in from reference TRBV7-2 and TRBJ2-2): GAGVSQSPSNKVTEKGKDVELRCDPISGHTALYWYRQSLGQGLEFLIYFQGNSAPDKSGLPSDRFSAERTGGSVSTLTIQRTQQEDSAVYLCASSLGRVSGELFFGEGSRLTVL.

This chain uses TRBV28 with TRBJ1-2; D may be TRBD1 (5 bases). Trimming stripped 3 bases from V and 3 bases from J, with 14 bases between. CDR1 and CDR2 from the germline V gene are MDHEN and SYDVKM. The length of the CDR3 is 15 residues. The CDR3 DNA reads TGTGCCAGCAGTTTGGAGGGGAGACTAGACTATGGCTACACCTTC. This translates into CASSLEGRLDYGYTF.

The gene calls are TRBV25-1 and TRBJ2-7; a possible D gene is TRBD1 (6 bases). CDR1 is MGHDK, CDR2 SYGVNS, per germline. Trimming shortened V by 2 bases and J by 5 bases, and 13 bases separated the two germline ends. CDR3 size: 14 residues. The CDR3 reads CASSEVGAFDEQYF. The CDR3 DNA sequence: TGTGCCAGCAGTGAAGTGGGGGCCTTCGACGAGCAGTACTTC.

The chain couples TRBV30 to TRBJ2-7; 10 bases fit TRBD1. CDR3 length: 14 residues. Germline V gives CDR1 GTSNPN, CDR2 SVGIG (reference sequence). The chain's CDR3 is CASRRTGGSYEQYF. CDR3 DNA: TGTGCGTCCCGCCGGACAGGGGGGTCCTACGAGCAGTACTTC.

A few counts support this clone. The rearrangement joins TRBV10-1 to TRBJ2-7, with D possibly called TRBD1 or TRBD2 (5 bases each). The V and J ends lost 2 bases and 7 bases respectively, with 24 bases between them. The CDR3 extends over 17 amino acids. In germline, CDR1 is WNHNN, CDR2 SYGVQD (reference sequence). The CDR3 nucleotides read TGCGCCAGCAGTGAGAGAGGCCTGGGGGAACTCAGTCTAGAGCAGTACTTC. Protein product: CASSERGLGELSLEQYF.

The genes are TRBV5-1 and TRBJ1-6; D is unresolved. Germline CDR1 and CDR2: SGHRS and YFSETQ. The CDR3 consists of 12 residues. V gave up 5 bases and J gave up 9 bases, with 9 bases separating them. DNA for the CDR3: TGCGCCAGCAGGGAGGAGGGTTCACCCCTCCACTTT. It codes for CASREEGSPLHF.

The chain joins TRBV6-5 to TRBJ2-7; D might be TRBD1 (6 bases). Germline CDR1 reads MNHEY; CDR2 reads SVGAGI. Trimming cost V 6 bases and J 0 bases, with 15 bases left between them. The CDR3 runs to 15 residues. The CDR3: CASSMDSISSYEQYF. The DNA for the CDR3 is TGTGCCAGCAGCATGGACAGCATTAGCTCCTACGAGCAGTACTTC.

This chain joins TRBV9 and TRBJ1-1, with 8 bases identical to TRBD1. Germline trimming cut 4 bases from V and 10 bases from J; bases unmatched to any gene: 9. Germline CDR1 is SGDLS and CDR2 is YYNGEE. CDR3 size: 13 residues. CDR3 residues: CASSSRQGARAFF. For the CDR3, the DNA is TGTGCCAGCAGCTCCCGTCAGGGGGCTAGAGCTTTCTTT.